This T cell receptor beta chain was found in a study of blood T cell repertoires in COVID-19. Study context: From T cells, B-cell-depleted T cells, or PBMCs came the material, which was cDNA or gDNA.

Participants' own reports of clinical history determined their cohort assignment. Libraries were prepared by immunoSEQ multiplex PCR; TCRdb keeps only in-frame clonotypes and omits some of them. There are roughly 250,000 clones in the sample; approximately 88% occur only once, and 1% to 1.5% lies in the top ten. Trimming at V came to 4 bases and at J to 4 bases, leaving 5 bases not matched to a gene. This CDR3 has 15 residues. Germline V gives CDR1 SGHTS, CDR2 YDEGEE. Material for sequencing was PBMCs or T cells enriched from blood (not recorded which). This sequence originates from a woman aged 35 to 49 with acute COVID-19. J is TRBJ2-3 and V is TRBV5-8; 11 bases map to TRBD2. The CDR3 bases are TGTGCCAGCAGCCCGACTAGCGGGAAGGCAGATACGCAGTATTTT. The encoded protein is CASSPTSGKADTQYF.